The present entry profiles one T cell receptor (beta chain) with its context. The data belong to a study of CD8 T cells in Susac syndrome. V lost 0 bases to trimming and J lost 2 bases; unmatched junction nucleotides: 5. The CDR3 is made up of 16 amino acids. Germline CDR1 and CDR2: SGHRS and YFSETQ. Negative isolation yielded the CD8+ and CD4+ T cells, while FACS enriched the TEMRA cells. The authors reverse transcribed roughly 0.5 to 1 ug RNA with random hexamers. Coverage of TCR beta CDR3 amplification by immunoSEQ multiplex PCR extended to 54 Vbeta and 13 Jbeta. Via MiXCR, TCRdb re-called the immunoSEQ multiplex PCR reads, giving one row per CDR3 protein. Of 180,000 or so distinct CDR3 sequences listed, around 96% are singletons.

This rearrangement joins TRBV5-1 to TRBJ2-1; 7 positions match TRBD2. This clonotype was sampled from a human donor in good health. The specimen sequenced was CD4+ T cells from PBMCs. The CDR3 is CASSLVASGPYNEQFF. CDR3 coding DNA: TGCGCCAGCAGCTTGGTGGCTAGCGGTCCCTACAATGAGCAGTTCTTC.